Given below is one T cell receptor beta chain in context. Which antigen it targets is not known. Per-base qualities were not stored, and no clone one base away is much larger. At the junction V is shortened by 8 bases and J by 0 bases; bases outside the gene matches: 3. The CDR3 has 13 amino acids, counting the end cysteine and phenylalanine. Solely the CDR3 DNA is kept, with 39 bases framed from the first base. The germline V gene (reference sequence) provides CDR1 LNHDA and CDR2 SQIVND. The cohort was made up of several hundred healthy bone marrow donors. All cohort members were sampled while nominally healthy, although unrecorded immune exposures were likely present. The donor tested CMV seronegative and was one of the 352 seronegative cohort members. Each donor provided a peripheral blood sample, and peripheral blood mononuclear cells were used for TCR beta sequencing. Genomic DNA extraction from the blood cell samples was performed with the Qiagen DNeasy Blood Extraction Kit.

This specimen comes from a study of cytomegalovirus exposure and HLA in healthy donors (dated by TCRdb to 2015 to 2018). Background on the whole study: An earlier analysis of roughly 500 of the donors reported about 280 Gb of sequence data and 117 million unique TCR beta sequences obtained from around 180 million T cells. Among some 410 genotyped donors of the cohort, an average of about 240,000 unique TCR beta nucleotide sequences were sequenced per donor, roughly 18% of them non-productive. A later analysis re-analyzed previously published TCR beta repertoires from 660 or so donors and added high-resolution HLA genotyping to study TCR occurrence patterns. Every repertoire in the discovery cohort had been generated on one and the same sequencing platform. To predict cytomegalovirus infection status, the study combined high-throughput TCR immunosequencing, statistical association of individual TCRs with disease status, and machine learning. Alongside the repertoire data, information on donor age, sex, ethnicity and CMV serostatus was compiled. Besides the first cohort of about 730 subjects, a separate validation cohort made up of over 100 different subjects was used. Because of strong linkage in the cohort, five DR-DQ haplotypes were treated as single units for association and clustering. In a later genetic analysis, genome-wide SNP genotypes for about 60% of the 666 donors were used, and that subset was treated as a discovery cohort. Both class I and class II loci were covered by HLA typing, at four-digit resolution. The genetic ancestry cluster associated with self-reported Caucasian donors included 81% of the approximately 430 genotyped donors. In an earlier analysis of more than 550 of the donors, high-throughput TCR beta sequencing was used to judge whether each TCR beta V gene segment behaved as functional or pseudogenic. Using immunosequencing, the study profiled T cell repertoires from about 650 subjects and related those repertoires to cytomegalovirus serostatus. Typing coverage varied by locus: about 629-640 donors for A, B, C, DRB1 and DQB1; roughly 560 for DQA1; about 590 for DPA1; approximately 490 for DPB1. The study aimed to test whether cataloging public T cell receptors could reveal signatures of past pathogen exposure. Rather than drawing on any new phenotypic data, the later analysis identified candidate immune exposures from TCR beta sequences and the way those sequences occurred across donors. Roughly 290 gigabases of sequencing data and tens of millions of unique TCR sequences made up an early release that covered approximately 620 HLA-typed donors. The research as a whole found: Correlated functional status among segregating V segments might be attributable to linkage disequilibrium, but an unknown experimental factor could not be ruled out. In a later analysis, several top co-occurrence clusters were reported to appear linked to parvovirus B19, influenza, CMV and Epstein-Barr virus. A cluster of highly shared sequence variants was judged likely to be a technical artifact of the sequencing pipeline. In a later analysis, most CMV-associated TCR beta chains were found to appear HLA-restricted, with HLA associations seemingly driven largely by CMV exposure. A later analysis associated approximately 17,000 TCR beta sequences with specific HLA alleles at a false discovery rate of 0.05. An earlier analysis of roughly 570 of the donors showed that most TCR beta V segments appeared in productive rearrangements either about 87% or about 30% of the time, which broadly matched IMGT annotations. This cohort had only TCR beta chains sequenced, and the lack of alpha or paired-chain data limited which features could be detected. The classifier was reported to diagnose cytomegalovirus status with high specificity and sensitivity in both the original and validation cohorts. A later analysis found that HLA-associated TCR beta chains were more clonally expanded and had lower generation probabilities than equally common non-associated chains. A further reported finding was that TCR beta sequences accurately predicted the HLA-A and HLA-B alleles for most subjects in the first cohort. HLA typing was unavailable for some donors at each locus, so association tests used only the typed subset. According to the authors, the approach could potentially be generalized to other disease states and immunological phenotypes. Roughly uniform sequencing depth across donors was assumed in presence/absence analyses, although this assumption may not hold. Most TCR sequences were seen in very few donors, while some public TCRs were found in many individuals. A total of 164 TCR beta chains were listed by the study as associated with cytomegalovirus. According to a later analysis, TCR association rates differed among HLA loci, with DRB1 alleles showing the most associated TCRs and HLA-C alleles showing the fewest. A few of the identified cytomegalovirus-associated TCR beta chains were confirmed in vitro to be specific for cytomegalovirus antigens. The only immune exposure information available for the cohort was CMV serostatus. The 87-base-pair reads could not distinguish some IMGT-functional V segments, including TRBV6-2 and TRBV6-3, so those segments were excluded. Assigning TCR associations to individual alleles was difficult when HLA alleles, especially DR and DQ, strongly co-occurred. According to a later genetic analysis, donors in an Asian-associated ancestry cluster had fewer N-insertions in productive TCRs than the approximately 610-donor mean. An association between a missense DCLRE1C variant and V-gene and J-gene trimming of TCR beta chains was found in a later genetic analysis and replicated in an independent cohort. Roughly 15 rarely observed V segments, including chromosome 9 orphons, were excluded from the earlier analysis of several hundred of the donors because counts were too low.

Library prep was done by the immunoSEQ multiplex PCR assay. For the multiplex PCR, a mixture combining 60 forward primers for TCR Vbeta segments and 13 reverse primers for TCR Jbeta segments was used. The CDR3 region of rearranged TCR beta genes was amplified from genomic DNA with a multiplex PCR assay. Amplified TCR beta libraries were sequenced as 87-base-pair reads on the Illumina HiSeq System. The study's own analysis went as follows. In a later analysis, 80 million or so unique TCR beta chains were counted across the 500 to 700 repertoires, and approximately 11 million of these chains were shared by at least two donors. A nearest-neighbor algorithm error-corrected the raw reads and collapsed the reads into unique sequences, merging closely related sequences to remove PCR and sequencing errors. To assign V, D and J gene segments, CDR3 sequences were aligned to IMGT reference sequences. For a sequence to be retained, at least a six-nucleotide match to both a V gene segment and a J gene segment was required. A rearrangement was called productive if the CDR3 had no stop codons and remained in frame with V and J, and every other rearrangement was called non-productive. CDR3 was defined according to IMGT convention as the region running from the second conserved V-encoded cysteine to the conserved J-encoded phenylalanine. The earlier analysis of fewer than 700 of the donors excluded sequences that lacked an unambiguous match to a single V gene segment. An earlier analysis of a few hundred of the donors called V segments functional above 56.7% productive rearrangements and segregating when the between-donor standard deviation exceeded 5%. A statistical classification framework was developed to diagnose cytomegalovirus status using the catalog of TCR beta chain sequences. In a later analysis, V and J genes were assigned by comparing TCR nucleotide sequences against IMGT/GENE-DB human TR gene sequences. The TCRdist pipeline was used in a later analysis to assign CDR3 sequences and most-parsimonious VDJ recombination scenarios. In a later analysis, each TCR beta chain was defined by its CDR3 amino acid sequence together with its V-gene family, and reads lacking a unique V-gene family were excluded. In a later analysis, 550 to 650 highly shared, low-generation-probability nucleotide sequences were removed to address suspected cross-contamination and a sequencing artifact. In a later analysis, a clonal expansion index was calculated for each public chain from normalized within-repertoire ranks of inferred template counts. In a later analysis, generation probabilities were computed with a VDJ recombination model fitted to out-of-frame rearrangements, and the resulting probabilities were checked against IGoR. In a later analysis, TCR-TCR, TCR-HLA and TCR-CMV co-occurrence was scored with hypergeometric tests, and a repertoire-size bias correction was applied to TCR pairs. False discovery rates were estimated in a later analysis by permuting HLA or CMV assignments 20 times. In a later analysis, co-occurring TCRs were grouped using DBSCAN, and TCRdist sequence similarity was added for clustering within HLA-allele-positive subsets. For co-occurrence clustering, repertoires with fewer than 30,000 or more than 120,000 public chains were excluded, along with roughly 5 repertoires with anomalous nucleotide sharing. TCRdb took over this immuneACCESS table, retaining in-frame rearrangements with V and J assigned. Such tables are incomplete; in checked studies, under half of the missing clones stem from an unresolved V gene, and the remainder is unexplained. The V and J calls and clone size were taken over from that table, and D and trimming were inferred from the DNA. For this sample the table gives about 130,000 clones, of which 80% to 90% were detected only once. The ten largest clones capture approximately 2.4% of the sample.

Sequenced: PBMCs. This TCR derives from a man aged 45 to 65 in good health and CMV-seronegative. Rearrangement joined TRBV19 to TRBJ1-1; 7 middle bases align to TRBD1. The CDR3 loop reads CASDTGVNTEAFF. The nucleotide sequence reads as follows: TGTGCCAGTGATACAGGGGTGAACACTGAAGCTTTCTTT.